A single sample is the source of the 13 T cell receptor beta chains below, sequenced in a study of T cells in Graves' hyperthyroidism and ophthalmopathy. Researchers took RNA transcripts and amplified the TCR beta CDR3 regions from them. HTBI primers were employed in a first-round RT-PCR of the TCR CDR3. TCRdb re-called the multiplex PCR reads with MiXCR, one entry per CDR3 protein. The sample includes about 610,000 distinct CDR3 sequences, roughly 14% of them seen just once. The sequenced sample consisted of blood. The receptors derive from a woman aged 40 to 50 with Graves' ophthalmopathy.

The J gene is TRBJ2-4, the V gene TRBV5-1, with D perhaps matching TRBD1 (6 bases). V lost 5 bases to trimming and J lost 4 bases, with 16 bases between them. Per germline, CDR1 SGHRS and CDR2 YFSETQ. The CDR3 spans 15 residues. Written as DNA, the CDR3 is TGCGCCAGCAGGCCTTCAGGGGCTCTAAAAAACATTCAGTACTTC. Its translation is CASRPSGALKNIQYF.

This clonotype was recorded a few times. The chain couples TRBV6-2 or TRBV6-3 to TRBJ2-7, with D maybe TRBD1 (6 bases). Trimming left V 0 bases short and J 1 base short, with 16 bases between. The length of the CDR3 is 17 residues. Germline V CDR1 and CDR2: MNHEY, SVGEGT. CDR3 nucleotides: TGTGCCAGCAGTTACTCGATGTACGCAGGGGATTCCTACGAGCAGTACTTC. This gives the protein CASSYSMYAGDSYEQYF.

This clonotype was found many times. The chain is built from TRBV28 and TRBJ2-5; 13 nucleotides line up with TRBD2. The CDR3 is made up of 16 amino acids. With V trimmed by 6 bases and J by 5 bases, 9 bases remained unmatched. Looked up from germline, CDR1 is MDHEN and CDR2 is SYDVKM. CDR3 protein: CASRPRLAGGMETQYF. The CDR3, as DNA: TGTGCCAGCAGACCCCGACTAGCGGGAGGTATGGAGACCCAGTACTTC.

This clonotype occurred many times. The chain carries TRBV28 and TRBJ2-7; the D is unclear. CDR1 is MDHEN and CDR2 is SYDVKM in the germline V gene. This CDR3 has 15 amino acids. V lost 5 bases to trimming and J lost 0 bases, with 14 bases between them. The CDR3 bases are TGTGCCAGCAGTGCTCTGCGGCTGAGCTCCTACGAGCAGTACTTC. It codes for CASSALRLSSYEQYF. The variable domain in full, with the rest retrieved from reference TRBV28 and TRBJ2-7, is DVKVTQSSRYLVKRTGEKVFLECVQDMDHENMFWYRQDPGLGLRLIYFSYDVKMKEKGDIPEGYSVSREKKERFSLILESASTNQTSMYLCASSALRLSSYEQYFGPGTRLTVT.

In this sample, this clonotype turned up many times. The genes are TRBV5-1 and TRBJ2-7; D is uncertain. There are 13 residues in the CDR3. Trimming pared 3 bases from V and 3 bases from J, leaving 10 bases between. Germline-derived CDR1 and CDR2 are SGHRS and YFSETQ. CDR3 protein: CASSSLPVYEQYF. The CDR3 DNA follows: TGCGCCAGCAGCTCCCTGCCTGTCTACGAGCAGTACTTC.

The chain joins TRBV12-3 or TRBV12-4 to TRBJ2-7, with unresolved D. V shed 2 bases and J shed 2 bases, with 13 bases lying between them. This CDR3 has 15 residues. The CDR3 region is CASSLIIGQAYEQYF. DNA for the CDR3: TGTGCCAGCAGTTTAATTATTGGTCAGGCCTACGAGCAGTACTTC.

This clonotype occurred a few times. V usage is TRBV11-1 and J usage is TRBJ2-5, with D possibly called TRBD1 or TRBD2 (6 bases each). V was clipped by 5 bases and J by 4 bases, with 20 bases between them. CDR1 and CDR2 from the germline V gene are SGHAT and FQDESV (reference sequence). The CDR3 sequence is 16 residues long. The CDR3 region has the DNA TGTGCCAGCAGCCCGGGACGGGGGCAATATCGAGAGACCCAGTACTTC. Protein product: CASSPGRGQYRETQYF.

This clonotype was seen a few times. The chain uses TRBV11-2 and TRBJ2-7; possibly TRBD2 for D (5 bases). The CDR3 totals 12 residues. From germline, CDR1 is SGHAT and CDR2 FQNNGV. The V end lost 8 bases, the J end lost 3 bases, and 11 bases lay between the germline ends. The CDR3 DNA reads TGTGCCAGCGGGTACGGGAACTACGAGCAGTACTTC. Its protein product is CASGYGNYEQYF.

This clonotype has a count of ten or more. This rearrangement joins TRBV6-5 to TRBJ2-2; D is undetermined. Per germline, CDR1 MNHEY and CDR2 SVGAGI. V shed 2 bases and J shed 0 bases, with 7 bases lying between them. This CDR3 is 15 amino acids long. The CDR3 reads CASSYRGPNTGELFF. CDR3 in DNA: TGTGCCAGCAGTTACCGAGGACCGAACACCGGGGAGCTGTTTTTT.

This clonotype appeared many times. The chain uses TRBV6-2 or TRBV6-3 and TRBJ2-7; tentative D call: TRBD1 (6 bases). CDR1 and CDR2 from the germline V gene are MNHEY and SVGEGT. The CDR3 sequence is 10 residues long. V was trimmed by 8 bases and J by 8 bases, leaving 10 bases between them. The CDR3 DNA follows: TGTGCCAGCTACGACAGGCAGCAGTACTTC. Translating gives CASYDRQQYF.

Many counts were recorded for this clonotype. This chain connects TRBV20-1 to TRBJ2-1; 9 bases map to TRBD1. Germline CDR1 is DFQATT and CDR2 is SNEGSKA (reference sequence). V lost 4 bases, J lost 1 base, and 2 bases stayed unmatched. This CDR3 is built from 14 residues. The CDR3 loop reads CSATTGGSYNEQFF. Here the CDR3 DNA reads TGCAGTGCTACGACAGGGGGTTCCTACAATGAGCAGTTCTTC.

This clonotype was observed many times. The chain couples TRBV28 to TRBJ1-5; no reliable D call. The CDR3 extends over 15 amino acids. CDR1 is MDHEN, CDR2 SYDVKM, per germline. The germline V and J ends were trimmed by 5 bases and 5 bases, with 16 bases remaining between them. In DNA, the CDR3 is TGTGCCAGCAGTAGACCGCGAGAGATTTATCAGCCCCAGCATTTT. Its protein product is CASSRPREIYQPQHF.

The V and J genes are TRBV6-2 or TRBV6-3 and TRBJ2-5, with TRBD1 matching over 8 bases. This CDR3 is built from 14 residues. The V segment lost 4 bases and the J segment 5 bases; nucleotides outside the gene matches: 6. Germline CDR1 and CDR2: MNHEY and SVGEGT. The CDR3 protein is CASSSTGAYETQYF. CDR3 coding DNA: TGTGCCAGCAGTTCGACAGGGGCCTATGAGACCCAGTACTTC.